Listed below are T cell receptor beta chains from one sample, sequenced in a study of blood T cell repertoires in COVID-19. The data were produced by immunoSEQ multiplex PCR, yet TCRdb's version contains in-frame clones alone and is incomplete. Of around 72,000 clones in the sample, around four fifths were seen once. The sample comprised peripheral blood. The source is a woman of 80 years or more with acute or convalescent COVID-19. Each CDR3 is given with its conserved first and last residue. Each record gives: J gene, V gene, clone size, D gene, CDR3 protein, CDR3 DNA. D genes are given only for firm matches. Clone sizes are given selectively: once, few, many, or a class where the clone is expanded.

TRBJ2-4,TRBV5-8,-,TRBD1,CASSGYRGLAKNIQYF,TGTGCCAGCAGCGGGTACAGGGGCTTAGCCAAAAACATTCAGTACTTC
TRBJ2-3,TRBV3-1/TRBV3-2,-,TRBD2,CASSQDHWEGRADTQYF,TGTGCCAGCAGCCAAGATCACTGGGAGGGCCGGGCAGATACGCAGTATTTT
TRBJ2-1,TRBV20-1,-,-,CSASSGHGAGLTLEQFF,TGCAGTGCTAGTTCGGGGCACGGGGCGGGGCTGACTTTAGAGCAGTTCTTC
TRBJ2-3,TRBV24-1,-,TRBD2,CATCSGSITDTQYF,TGTGCCACCTGTAGCGGGAGCATCACAGATACGCAGTATTTT
TRBJ2-7,TRBV11-2,-,TRBD2,CASSPLSGATYEQYF,TGTGCCAGCAGCCCCCTTAGCGGGGCGACCTACGAGCAGTACTTC
TRBJ2-5,TRBV27,-,-,CASSLYHRETQYF,TGTGCCAGCAGTTTATATCACAGGGAGACCCAGTACTTC
TRBJ2-5,TRBV11-2,-,TRBD1,CASSNRDRETQYF,TGTGCCAGCAGCAACCGGGACAGGGAGACCCAGTACTTC
TRBJ2-7,TRBV30,-,-,CAGGQGYEQYF,TGTGCCGGGGGGCAGGGCTACGAGCAGTACTTC
TRBJ2-6,TRBV30,-,-,CAWNTGIGANVLTF,TGTGCCTGGAACACAGGGATCGGGGCCAACGTCCTGACTTTC
TRBJ1-2,TRBV11-2,few,TRBD1,CASSLDPAGGDNYGYTF,TGTGCCAGCAGCTTAGATCCGGCAGGGGGCGATAACTATGGCTACACCTTC
TRBJ2-1,TRBV2,-,-,CARAREDEQFF,TGTGCCAGGGCACGGGAAGATGAGCAGTTCTTC
TRBJ2-5,TRBV11-2,-,TRBD2,CASSSTSGGMGETQYF,TGTGCCAGCAGCTCCACTAGCGGGGGAATGGGAGAGACCCAGTACTTC
TRBJ2-2,TRBV29-1,once,TRBD1,CSVDPGGANTGELFF,TGCAGCGTCGACCCAGGGGGCGCGAACACCGGGGAGCTGTTTTTT
TRBJ2-1,TRBV30,-,-,CAWSEQAINEQFF,TGTGCCTGGAGTGAACAGGCTATCAATGAGCAGTTCTTC
TRBJ2-7,TRBV7-9,-,TRBD2,CASSQGLAGAYEQYF,TGTGCCAGCAGCCAAGGACTAGCGGGAGCCTACGAGCAGTACTTC
TRBJ2-2,TRBV19,-,TRBD1,CAIADRGPNTGELFF,TGTGCCATCGCGGACAGGGGACCCAACACCGGGGAGCTGTTTTTT
TRBJ1-3,TRBV9,-,TRBD1,CASSDQRGPGNTIYF,TGTGCCAGCAGCGACCAAAGGGGGCCTGGAAACACCATATATTTT
TRBJ1-2,TRBV9,-,-,CASSVDPTHHGYTF,TGTGCCAGCAGCGTAGACCCGACACACCATGGCTACACCTTC
TRBJ1-1,TRBV5-6,once,-,CASRLARGTEAFF,TGTGCCAGCAGGCTAGCCAGGGGCACTGAAGCTTTCTTT
TRBJ1-2,TRBV27,-,TRBD1,CASGPGQGNYGYTF,TGTGCCAGCGGCCCCGGACAGGGGAACTATGGCTACACCTTC
TRBJ1-1,TRBV15,-,-,CATSGEPNTEAFF,TGTGCCACCTCTGGGGAGCCGAACACTGAAGCTTTCTTT
TRBJ2-2,TRBV7-2,-,-,CASSYYTGELFF,TGTGCCAGCAGCTACTACACCGGGGAGCTGTTTTTT
TRBJ2-3,TRBV19,once,-,CASSRLADTQYF,TGTGCCAGTAGTCGACTAGCAGATACGCAGTATTTT
TRBJ1-5,TRBV14,few,-,CASSQGFPGQPQHF,TGTGCCAGCAGCCAAGGATTCCCGGGACAGCCCCAGCATTTT
TRBJ2-7,TRBV15,-,-,CATSPGSYEQYF,TGTGCCACCAGCCCCGGGAGCTACGAGCAGTACTTC
TRBJ1-1,TRBV6-5,-,-,CASSYSLGQLNTEAFF,TGTGCCAGCAGTTACTCACTCGGACAGCTGAACACTGAAGCTTTCTTT
TRBJ1-1,TRBV9,-,-,CASSVVSGVNTEAFF,TGTGCCAGCAGCGTCGTCTCGGGGGTTAACACTGAAGCTTTCTTT
TRBJ1-1,TRBV29-1,few,-,CSGLAGGPNTEAFF,TGCAGCGGTCTTGCGGGTGGCCCGAACACTGAAGCTTTCTTT
TRBJ2-6,TRBV30,few,-,CAWMGFSGANVLTF,TGTGCCTGGATGGGCTTCTCTGGGGCCAACGTCCTGACTTTC
TRBJ1-5,TRBV19,-,TRBD1,CASRSGTELLSNQPQHF,TGTGCCAGTAGATCCGGGACAGAACTTCTTAGCAATCAGCCCCAGCATTTT
TRBJ2-1,TRBV5-4,once,-,CASSSIENEQFF,TGTGCCAGCAGCTCCATAGAAAATGAGCAGTTCTTC
TRBJ2-5,TRBV3-1/TRBV3-2,once,TRBD2,CASSRGMLAGGETQYF,TGTGCCAGCAGCCGAGGGATGCTAGCGGGAGGGGAGACCCAGTACTTC
TRBJ1-5,TRBV29-1,few,-,CSVTTGNQPQHF,TGCAGCGTTACAACAGGGAATCAGCCCCAGCATTTT
TRBJ2-5,TRBV27,-,TRBD2,CASRARGWREEGETQYF,TGTGCCAGCAGGGCCCGGGGCTGGCGGGAGGAAGGGGAGACCCAGTACTTC
TRBJ2-3,TRBV7-6,-,TRBD2,CASSPGLAGGTDTQYF,TGTGCCAGCAGCCCGGGACTAGCGGGAGGCACAGATACGCAGTATTTT